A single sample gave rise to the 19 T cell receptor beta chains below, sequenced in a study of control samples from healthy donors and cancer patients. Only in-frame clones appear in the TCRdb table, and some are missing; sequencing was by immunoSEQ multiplex PCR. The table lists 350,000 to 450,000 clones, around 90% of them singletons, with 5.5% to 8% in the top ten. Sequenced material: PBMCs. The receptors stem from a man in his forties with head and neck cancer.

The chain carries TRBV16 and TRBJ1-4; D might be TRBD1 (5 bases). Germline CDR1 is KGHSY and CDR2 is FQNENV. With 5 bases removed from V and 8 bases from J, the gap between germline ends came to 18 bases. The CDR3 sequence is 15 residues long. CDR3 in amino acids: CASSSIGDGREKLFF. The CDR3 nucleotides are TGTGCCAGCAGCTCAATCGGGGACGGCCGGGAAAAACTGTTTTTT. The whole variable domain, remainder taken from reference TRBV16 and TRBJ1-4, is GEEVAQTPKHLVRGEGQKAKLYCAPIKGHSYVFWYQQVLKNEFKFLISFQNENVFDETGMPKERFSAKCLPNSPCSLEIQATKLEDSAVYFCASSSIGDGREKLFFGSGTQLSVL.

The rearrangement links TRBV3-1 (or the pseudogene TRBV3-2) to TRBJ2-1; D remains unclear. This CDR3 region has 15 residues. Germline V gene sequence: CDR1 LGHDT, CDR2 YNNKEL (reference sequence). Between the trimmed V and J ends, which lost 4 bases and 0 bases, there was a span of 10 bases. The CDR3 DNA reads as TGTGCCAGCAGCCGACAAAGGAGCTCCTACAATGAGCAGTTCTTC. Amino acid sequence: CASSRQRSSYNEQFF.

In its sample, this clone was seen once. The J gene is TRBJ1-1, the V gene TRBV9; TRBD1 is a possible D gene (5 bases). Germline V lookup: CDR1 SGDLS, CDR2 YYNGEE. The V gene lost 0 bases and the J gene lost 4 bases, with 10 bases spanning the gap. CDR3 size: 14 residues. The CDR3 bases are TGTGCCAGCAGCGTAGGAGGGGAAGCCACTGAAGCTTTCTTT. Encoded protein: CASSVGGEATEAFF. Together with reference TRBV9 and TRBJ1-1, the CDR3 gives the full variable domain: DSGVTQTPKHLITATGQRVTLRCSPRSGDLSVYWYQQSLDQGLQFLIQYYNGEERAKGNILERFSAQQFPDLHSELNLSSLELGDSALYFCASSVGGEATEAFFGQGTRLTVV.

This clone was seen just once. This chain joins TRBV15 and TRBJ1-2; D remains unclear. The germline V and J ends were trimmed by 0 bases and 4 bases, with 12 bases remaining between them. In germline, CDR1 is LNHNV, CDR2 YYDKDF (reference sequence). The CDR3 length is 15 residues. The CDR3 reads CATSRERTPLYGYTF. As DNA, the CDR3 is TGTGCCACCAGCAGAGAGCGGACTCCCCTCTATGGCTACACCTTC.

Notes on this clone: The same CDR3 arises from other DNA sequences in this sample as well. The chain carries TRBV6-2 or TRBV6-3 and TRBJ1-6; a possible D gene is TRBD1 (5 bases). The CDR3 consists of 17 residues. Trimming took off 3 bases at V and 9 bases at J, with 21 bases between the two ends. Germline lookup yields CDR1 MNHEY and CDR2 SVGEGT. CDR3 loop: CASSYWAAAGRGSPLHF. The CDR3 DNA sequence: TGTGCCAGCAGTTATTGGGCGGCGGCGGGGCGGGGTTCACCCCTCCACTTT.

This clone showed up just a few times. V usage is TRBV19 and J usage is TRBJ1-5; maybe TRBD1 (5 bases). Trimming left V 6 bases short and J 0 bases short, with 15 bases between. The CDR3 is 16 residues long. Germline values: CDR1 LNHDA, CDR2 SQIVND (reference sequence). For the CDR3, the DNA is TGTGCCAGTAGACACCGGGACGGCTATAGCAATCAGCCCCAGCATTTT. Its translation: CASRHRDGYSNQPQHF.

The chain has TRBV9 and TRBJ1-2; 7 nucleotides agree with TRBD1. The V gene end was trimmed by 4 bases and the J gene end by 4 bases; junction bases not matched to a gene: 13. Germline V lookup: CDR1 SGDLS, CDR2 YYNGEE. The CDR3 totals 16 residues. The CDR3 reads CASSPRQGLGTYGYTF. In nucleotides, the CDR3 is TGTGCCAGCAGCCCCCGACAGGGCCTTGGGACCTATGGCTACACCTTC.

The chain couples TRBV30 to TRBJ1-1; perhaps TRBD1 as D (6 bases). V dropped 3 bases and J dropped 7 bases, with 15 bases sitting between them. This CDR3 has 13 amino acids. CDR1 is GTSNPN and CDR2 is SVGIG in the germline V gene (reference sequence). CDR3 DNA sequence: TGTGCCTGGAGGAGGGGGTTCAGGGATGAAGCTTTCTTT. Protein: CAWRRGFRDEAFF. The variable domain in full, completed from reference TRBV30 and TRBJ1-1, reads SQTIHQWPATLVQPVGSPLSLECTVEGTSNPNLYWYRQAAGRGLQLLFYSVGIGQISSEVPQNLSASRPQDRQFILSSKKLLLSDSGFYLCAWRRGFRDEAFFGQGTRLTVV.

The chain couples TRBV7-6 to TRBJ2-7; 9 bases match TRBD1. Germline V gene lookup returns CDR1 SGHVS and CDR2 FNYEAQ. Trimming cost V 5 bases and J 5 bases; bases outside gene matches: 13. The CDR3 runs to 16 residues. The CDR3 region has the DNA TGTGCCAGCAGCCCAGACCTGGGACAGGGTTTTGACGAGCAGTACTTC. It encodes CASSPDLGQGFDEQYF.

V usage is TRBV18 and J usage is TRBJ2-7, with unresolved D. There are 14 residues in the CDR3. In germline, CDR1 is KGHSH, CDR2 LQKENI. V was pared by 6 bases and J by 2 bases, with 14 bases between. The CDR3 region is CASSRAGQPYEQYF. In DNA form, the CDR3 reads TGTGCCAGCTCTCGGGCAGGCCAACCCTACGAGCAGTACTTC.

This clone has a handful of counts. DNA of the CDR3: TGTGCCAGTAGTATGAGCGGCAGAAGGGAGTCACCCCTCCACTTT. Translating it yields CASSMSGRRESPLHF. V gene TRBV19 combines with J gene TRBJ1-6; D gene uncertain. Trimming took off 3 bases at V and 10 bases at J, with 16 bases between the two ends. CDR1 is LNHDA, CDR2 SQIVND, per germline (reference sequence). This CDR3 comprises 15 residues.

This chain joins TRBV18 and TRBJ1-2, with 10 nucleotides matching TRBD1. Unmatched junction bases numbered 9, after V lost 5 bases and J lost 6 bases. This CDR3 comprises 15 residues. CDR1 is KGHSH and CDR2 is LQKENI in the germline V gene. CDR3 bases: TGTGCCAGCTCAGGACCGGGACAGGGGAATGATGGCTACACCTTC. This encodes CASSGPGQGNDGYTF.

The chain carries TRBV5-1 and TRBJ2-2; D is unresolved. The CDR3 sequence is 13 residues long. Trimming stripped 0 bases from V and 5 bases from J, with 5 bases between. Per germline, CDR1 SGHRS and CDR2 YFSETQ. CDR3 DNA sequence: TGCGCCAGCAGCTTGGCTTGGACCGGGGAGCTGTTTTTT. Residues: CASSLAWTGELFF. Drawing the rest from reference TRBV5-1 and TRBJ2-2, the complete variable domain is KAGVTQTPRYLIKTRGQQVTLSCSPISGHRSVSWYQQTPGQGLQFLFEYFSETQRNKGNFPGRFSGRQFSNSRSEMNVSTLELGDSALYLCASSLAWTGELFFGEGSRLTVL.

The chain has TRBV27 and TRBJ1-1, with 10 bases that match TRBD1. This CDR3 region has 15 residues. The J segment lost 4 bases and the V segment lost 3 bases, leaving 5 bases of the junction unmatched. Germline lookup yields CDR1 MNHEY and CDR2 SMNVEV (reference sequence). The CDR3 DNA reads TGTGCCAGCAGTTTCTGGACAGGGGGAGGCACTGAAGCTTTCTTT. Its translation: CASSFWTGGGTEAFF.

The rearrangement joins TRBV29-1 to TRBJ2-7; D might be TRBD2 (6 bases). The V and J ends lost 0 bases and 6 bases respectively, with 12 bases between them. This CDR3 is 13 amino acids long. CDR1 SQVTM and CDR2 ANQGSEA come from the germline V gene. Here the CDR3 DNA reads TGCAGCGTTGAAGAAGGAGGGTTCGGCGAGCAGTACTTC. Translation gives CSVEEGGFGEQYF.

The chain uses TRBV6-1 and TRBJ1-6, with D possibly being TRBD1 (5 bases). V dropped 6 bases and J dropped 8 bases, with 14 bases sitting between them. The CDR3 runs to 14 residues. CDR1 and CDR2 from the germline V gene are MNHNS and SASEGT. CDR3 DNA: TGTGCCAGCAGGCAGGGCCAGGGTTATTCACCCCTCCACTTT. Amino acids: CASRQGQGYSPLHF.

The DNA of the CDR3 is TGTGCCTGGGACTCAAATGGGGATGAGCAGTTCTTC. It specifies CAWDSNGDEQFF. This rearrangement joins TRBV30 to TRBJ2-1; the D is unclear. Germline lookup yields CDR1 GTSNPN and CDR2 SVGIG (reference sequence). The CDR3 has 12 residues. V lost 5 bases to trimming and J lost 8 bases, with 13 bases between them.

This chain joins TRBV14 and TRBJ2-3; D call uncertain. The germline CDR1 and CDR2 sequences are SGHDN and FVKESK. With 3 bases removed from V and 1 base from J, the gap between germline ends came to 2 bases. The CDR3 totals 12 residues. The CDR3 is CASSHRTDTQYF. The CDR3 bases are TGTGCCAGCAGCCATCGCACAGATACGCAGTATTTT.

The V and J genes are TRBV3-1 (or the pseudogene TRBV3-2) and TRBJ2-7; TRBD2 agrees at 9 bases. The CDR3 is 15 residues long. Trimming cost V 2 bases and J 6 bases; bases outside gene matches: 8. Germline V gives CDR1 LGHDT, CDR2 YNNKEL (reference sequence). The CDR3 here is CASSQLPGLAREQYF. CDR3 coding DNA: TGTGCCAGCAGCCAACTACCCGGACTAGCGCGCGAGCAGTACTTC.